Below are 9 T cell receptor beta chains sequenced from a single sample in a study of shared clonotypes between healthy human individuals. Sequenced by immunoSEQ multiplex PCR; TCRdb stores in-frame clones only, minus some. The top ten hold about 1.1% of the sample, which has around 2,000,000 clones, roughly 95% seen once. Naive CD8 cells were CD45RO-negative, positively selected for CCR7, excluding terminally differentiated effector memory CD45RA+ cells. What was sequenced was naive CD8+ T cells sorted from blood. Receptors were obtained from a man aged 18-30 years in good health.

The genes are TRBV18 and TRBJ2-3; D may be TRBD2 (5 bases). The V and J ends lost 2 bases and 1 base respectively, with 13 bases between them. Germline V gene lookup returns CDR1 KGHSH and CDR2 LQKENI. The CDR3 has 16 residues. CDR3 in DNA: TGTGCCAGCTCACCATTGGTGGCCGGGGGCACAGATACGCAGTATTTT. Translated: CASSPLVAGGTDTQYF.

The rearrangement links TRBV28 to TRBJ2-2, with D possibly TRBD1 on 6 matching bases. The CDR3 has 18 amino acids. Germline V gives CDR1 MDHEN, CDR2 SYDVKM. V lost 3 bases and J lost 1, with 18 bases in between. As DNA, the CDR3 is TGTGCCAGCAGTTTGCTTTGGGATGGGACAATGAACACCGGGGAGCTGTTTTTT. Translation gives CASSLLWDGTMNTGELFF.

This chain joins TRBV27 and TRBJ1-1; 8 bases are shared with TRBD1. Germline V gene sequence: CDR1 MNHEY, CDR2 SMNVEV (reference sequence). V shed 3 bases, J shed 2 bases, and the junction held 11 bases outside the gene matches. This CDR3 spans 17 amino acids. The CDR3, as DNA: TGTGCCAGCAGTTTTCCCGACAGGGGCCATTCCAACACTGAAGCTTTCTTT. It encodes CASSFPDRGHSNTEAFF.

Note on this clone: This same CDR3 is encoded by further DNA sequences in the sample. V and J are TRBV7-9 and TRBJ1-4; 10 bases are shared with TRBD1. The germline CDR1 and CDR2 sequences are SEHNR and FQNEAQ (reference sequence). J gave up 3 bases and V 5 bases, and 3 bases lay outside the gene matches. This CDR3 has 15 amino acids. Here the CDR3 DNA reads TGTGCCAGCAGCCTAGGACAGGGGGCTAATGAAAAACTGTTTTTT. Protein product: CASSLGQGANEKLFF.

This chain links TRBV27 with TRBJ2-1, with TRBD2 identical over 9 bases. The junction had 9 bases not matched to a gene; V was cut back by 4 bases and J by 2 bases. This CDR3 is 17 amino acids long. The V gene's germline CDR1 is MNHEY and CDR2 SMNVEV (reference sequence). CDR3 nucleotides: TGTGCCAGCAGTTCCCTTAGCGGGGGACCAGCCTACAATGAGCAGTTCTTC. Its protein is CASSSLSGGPAYNEQFF.

The chain joins TRBV11-2 to TRBJ2-6; the D is unclear. The CDR3 sequence is 18 residues long. Per the germline V gene, CDR1 is SGHAT and CDR2 is FQNNGV. Trimming took 5 bases from V and 0 from J, leaving 17 bases between them. CDR3 amino acids: CASSPRPSLSSGANVLTF. The CDR3 region has the DNA TGTGCCAGCAGCCCCCGTCCCTCGCTCTCCTCTGGGGCCAACGTCCTGACTTTC.

The rearrangement joins TRBV6-6 to TRBJ2-1; 11 bases match TRBD2. J was trimmed by 2 bases and V by 8 bases; bases with no gene match: 2. CDR1 is MNHNY and CDR2 is SVGAGI in the germline V gene (reference sequence). CDR3 length equals 14 residues. The CDR3 sequence: CASDSGGAYNEQFF. The CDR3 DNA sequence: TGTGCCAGCGATAGCGGGGGGGCCTACAATGAGCAGTTCTTC.

This chain links TRBV27 with TRBJ2-7; 7 bases agree with TRBD1. The CDR3 has 15 amino acids. With V trimmed by 5 bases and J by 4 bases, 11 bases remained unmatched. From germline, CDR1 is MNHEY and CDR2 SMNVEV (reference sequence). The CDR3 bases are TGTGCCAGCAGTGCGAAGACAGGGTCGGAATACGAGCAGTACTTC. It codes for CASSAKTGSEYEQYF.

The CDR3 nucleotides read TGTGCCAGCAGTATCGGGACACCGTTCACTGAAGCTTTCTTT. This translates into CASSIGTPFTEAFF. V is TRBV27 and J is TRBJ1-1; a weak D match, TRBD1 (6 bases). Trimming took off 5 bases at V and 4 bases at J, with 14 bases between the two ends. The CDR3 loop spans 14 amino acids. The germline gives CDR1 MNHEY, CDR2 SMNVEV (reference sequence).